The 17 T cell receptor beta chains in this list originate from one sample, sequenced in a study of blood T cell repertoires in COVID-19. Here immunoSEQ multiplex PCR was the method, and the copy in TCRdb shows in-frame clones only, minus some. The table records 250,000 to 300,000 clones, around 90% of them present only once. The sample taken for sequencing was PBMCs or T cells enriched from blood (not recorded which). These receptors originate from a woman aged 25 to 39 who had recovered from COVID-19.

The CDR3 here is CASQDRSNEKLFF. DNA for the CDR3: TGTGCCAGTCAGGACAGGAGTAATGAAAAACTGTTTTTT. The chain couples TRBV7-2 to TRBJ1-4; TRBD1 matches at 7 bases. The CDR3 extends over 13 amino acids. Germline CDR1 and CDR2: SGHTA and FQGNSA. Trimming took 9 bases from V and 4 from J; bases not matched to a gene: 5.

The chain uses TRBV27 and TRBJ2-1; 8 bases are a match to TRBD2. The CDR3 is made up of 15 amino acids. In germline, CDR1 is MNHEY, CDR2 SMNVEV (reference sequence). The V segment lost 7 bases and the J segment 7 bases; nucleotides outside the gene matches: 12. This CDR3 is CASTLSGITGNEQFF. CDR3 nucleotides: TGTGCCAGCACTCTTAGCGGGATTACGGGTAATGAGCAGTTCTTC.

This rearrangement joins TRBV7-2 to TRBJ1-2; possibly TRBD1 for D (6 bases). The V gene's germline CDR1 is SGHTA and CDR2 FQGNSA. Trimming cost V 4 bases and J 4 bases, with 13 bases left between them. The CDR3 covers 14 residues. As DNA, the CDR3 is TGTGCCAGCAGCTCCCAGGGGAGGGCCTATGGCTACACCTTC. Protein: CASSSQGRAYGYTF.

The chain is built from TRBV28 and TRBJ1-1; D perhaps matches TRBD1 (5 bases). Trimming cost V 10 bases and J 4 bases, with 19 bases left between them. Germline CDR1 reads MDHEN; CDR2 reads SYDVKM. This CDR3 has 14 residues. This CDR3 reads CATEGSSGATEAFF. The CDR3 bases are TGTGCCACCGAAGGATCATCTGGGGCCACTGAAGCTTTCTTT.

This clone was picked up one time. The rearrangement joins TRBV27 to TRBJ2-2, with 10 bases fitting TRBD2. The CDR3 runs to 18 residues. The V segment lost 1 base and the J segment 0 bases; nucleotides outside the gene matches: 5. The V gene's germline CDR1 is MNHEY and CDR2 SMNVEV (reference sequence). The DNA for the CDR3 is TGTGCCAGCAGTTTATTGTCTAGCGGGAGTGCGAACACCGGGGAGCTGTTTTTT. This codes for CASSLLSSGSANTGELFF.

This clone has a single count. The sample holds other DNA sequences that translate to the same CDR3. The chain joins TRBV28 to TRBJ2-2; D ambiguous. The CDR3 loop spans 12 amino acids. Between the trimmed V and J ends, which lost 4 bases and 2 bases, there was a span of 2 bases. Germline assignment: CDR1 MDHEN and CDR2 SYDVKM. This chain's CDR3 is CASSSNTGELFF. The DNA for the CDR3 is TGTGCCAGCAGTTCTAACACCGGGGAGCTGTTTTTT. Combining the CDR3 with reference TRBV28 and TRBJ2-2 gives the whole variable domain DVKVTQSSRYLVKRTGEKVFLECVQDMDHENMFWYRQDPGLGLRLIYFSYDVKMKEKGDIPEGYSVSREKKERFSLILESASTNQTSMYLCASSSNTGELFFGEGSRLTVL.

CDR3 sequence: CASSPQTGFWNTEAFF. For the CDR3, the DNA is TGTGCCAGCAGCCCACAGACAGGTTTCTGGAACACTGAAGCTTTCTTT. This sequence joins TRBV7-2 and TRBJ1-1, with a weak D call TRBD1 (6 bases). Trimming removed 5 bases from V and 1 base from J, with 17 bases in between. CDR3 length equals 16 residues. Germline V gives CDR1 SGHTA, CDR2 FQGNSA.

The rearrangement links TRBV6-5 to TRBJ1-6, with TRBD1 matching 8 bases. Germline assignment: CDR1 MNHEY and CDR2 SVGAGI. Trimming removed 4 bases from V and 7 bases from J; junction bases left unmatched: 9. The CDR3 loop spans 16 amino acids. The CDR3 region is CASSSPTTGVNSPLHF. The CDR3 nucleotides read TGTGCCAGCAGTTCCCCAACGACAGGGGTCAATTCACCCCTCCACTTT.

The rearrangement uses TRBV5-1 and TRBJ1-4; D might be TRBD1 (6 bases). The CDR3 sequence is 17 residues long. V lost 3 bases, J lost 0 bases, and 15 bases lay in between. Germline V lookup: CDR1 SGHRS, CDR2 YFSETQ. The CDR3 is CASSSAGTQATNEKLFF. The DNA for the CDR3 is TGCGCCAGCAGCTCGGCCGGGACACAAGCAACTAATGAAAAACTGTTTTTT.

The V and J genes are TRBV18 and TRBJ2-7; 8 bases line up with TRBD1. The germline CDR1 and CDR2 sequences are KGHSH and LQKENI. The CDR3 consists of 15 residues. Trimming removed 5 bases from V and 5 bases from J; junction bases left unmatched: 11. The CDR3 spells CASSWVGQGTNEQYF. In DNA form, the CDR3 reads TGTGCCAGCTCATGGGTCGGACAGGGTACGAACGAGCAGTACTTC.

This CDR3 is CATSDYKTGTYGYTF. The CDR3 nucleotides read TGTGCCACCAGTGATTACAAGACAGGGACCTATGGCTACACCTTC. The chain combines TRBV24-1 with TRBJ1-2, with 7 bases aligning to TRBD1. The CDR3 sequence is 15 residues long. V shed 2 bases, J shed 4 bases, and the junction held 6 bases outside the gene matches. Per germline, CDR1 KGHDR and CDR2 SFDVKD.

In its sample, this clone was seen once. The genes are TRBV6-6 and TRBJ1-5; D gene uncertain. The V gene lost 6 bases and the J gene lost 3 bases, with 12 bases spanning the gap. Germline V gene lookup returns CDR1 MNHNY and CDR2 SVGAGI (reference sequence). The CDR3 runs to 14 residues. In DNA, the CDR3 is TGTGCCAGCAGCCCCCAGATGAACAATCAGCCCCAGCATTTT. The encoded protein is CASSPQMNNQPQHF.

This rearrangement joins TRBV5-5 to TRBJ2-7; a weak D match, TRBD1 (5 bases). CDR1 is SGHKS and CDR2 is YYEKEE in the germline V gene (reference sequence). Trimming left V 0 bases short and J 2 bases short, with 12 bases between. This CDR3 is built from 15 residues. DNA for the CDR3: TGTGCCAGCAGCTTGGCCGCAGGGCTGGCCTACGAGCAGTACTTC. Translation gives CASSLAAGLAYEQYF. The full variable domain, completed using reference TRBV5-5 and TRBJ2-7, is DAGVTQSPTHLIKTRGQQVTLRCSPISGHKSVSWYQQVLGQGPQFIFQYYEKEERGRGNFPDRFSARQFPNYSSELNVNALLLGDSALYLCASSLAAGLAYEQYFGPGTRLTVT.

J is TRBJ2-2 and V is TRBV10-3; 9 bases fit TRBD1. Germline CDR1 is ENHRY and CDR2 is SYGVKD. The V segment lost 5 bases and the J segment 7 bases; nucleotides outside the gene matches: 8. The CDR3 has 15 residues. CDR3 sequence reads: CAISWTGERGGELFF. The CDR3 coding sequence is TGTGCCATCAGTTGGACAGGGGAGCGAGGCGGGGAGCTGTTTTTT.

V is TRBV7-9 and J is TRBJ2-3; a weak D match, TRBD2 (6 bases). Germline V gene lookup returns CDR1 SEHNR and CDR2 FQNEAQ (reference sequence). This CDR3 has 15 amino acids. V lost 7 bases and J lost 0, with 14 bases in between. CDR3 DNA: TGTGCCAGCAAAGTGGGGGGAGCTAGCACAGATACGCAGTATTTT. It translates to CASKVGGASTDTQYF.

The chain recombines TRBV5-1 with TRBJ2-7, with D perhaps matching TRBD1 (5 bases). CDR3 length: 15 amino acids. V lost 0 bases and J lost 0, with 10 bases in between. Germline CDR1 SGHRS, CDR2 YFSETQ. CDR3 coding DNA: TGCGCCAGCAGCTTGGGTCTTGACAGCTCCTACGAGCAGTACTTC. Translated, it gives CASSLGLDSSYEQYF.

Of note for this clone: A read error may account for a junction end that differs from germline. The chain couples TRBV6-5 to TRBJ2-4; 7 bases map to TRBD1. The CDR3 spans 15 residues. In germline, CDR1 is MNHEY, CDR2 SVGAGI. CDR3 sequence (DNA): TGTGCCAGCAGTCCTTCCGACAGGGTAGTGGGCATTAAGTACTTC. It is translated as CASSPSDRVVGIKYF.